This T cell receptor beta chain was captured by sequencing in a study of blood T cell repertoires in COVID-19. Assay: immunoSEQ multiplex PCR; the TCRdb copy retains only in-frame clones and omits some. This repertoire shows fewer than 55,000 clones, around 90% found once; its top ten account for over 2.5%. This CDR3 is 15 amino acids long. The V gene's germline CDR1 is DFQATT and CDR2 SNEGSKA (reference sequence). V dropped 3 bases and J dropped 0 bases, with 13 bases sitting between them. The TCR originated in a man over 45 with active COVID-19. J is TRBJ2-3 and V is TRBV20-1; D unresolved. Sequenced sample: peripheral blood. This CDR3 is CSASRQASSTDTQYF. CDR3 sequence (DNA): TGCAGTGCTAGTCGCCAGGCTTCTAGCACAGATACGCAGTATTTT.